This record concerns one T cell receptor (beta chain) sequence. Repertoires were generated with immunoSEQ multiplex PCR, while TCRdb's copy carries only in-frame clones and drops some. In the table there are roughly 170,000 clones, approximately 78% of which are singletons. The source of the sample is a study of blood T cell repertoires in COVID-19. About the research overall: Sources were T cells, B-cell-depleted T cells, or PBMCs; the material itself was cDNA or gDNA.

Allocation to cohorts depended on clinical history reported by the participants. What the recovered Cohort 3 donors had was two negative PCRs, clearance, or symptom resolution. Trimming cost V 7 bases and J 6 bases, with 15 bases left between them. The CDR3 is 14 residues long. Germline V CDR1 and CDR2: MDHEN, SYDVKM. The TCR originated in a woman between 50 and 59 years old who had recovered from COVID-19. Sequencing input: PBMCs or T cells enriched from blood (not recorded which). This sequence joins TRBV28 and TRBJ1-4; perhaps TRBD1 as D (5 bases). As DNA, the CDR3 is TGTGCCAGCACCACCCTTTGGGGGGATGAAAAACTGTTTTTT. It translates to CASTTLWGDEKLFF.